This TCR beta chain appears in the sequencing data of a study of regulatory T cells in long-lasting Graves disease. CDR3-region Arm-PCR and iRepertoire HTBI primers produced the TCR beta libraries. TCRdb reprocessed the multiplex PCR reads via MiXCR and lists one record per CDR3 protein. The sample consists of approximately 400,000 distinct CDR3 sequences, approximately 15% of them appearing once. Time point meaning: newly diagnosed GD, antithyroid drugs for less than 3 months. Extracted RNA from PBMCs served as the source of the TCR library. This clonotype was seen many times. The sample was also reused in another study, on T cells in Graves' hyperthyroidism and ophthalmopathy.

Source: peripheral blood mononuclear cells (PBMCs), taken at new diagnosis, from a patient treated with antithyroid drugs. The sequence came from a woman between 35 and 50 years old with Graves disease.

In DNA, the CDR3 is TGTGCCAGTAGTAGACGCTCGGGGAGTGAGACCCAGTACTTC. Translating it yields CASSRRSGSETQYF. The V gene is TRBV19, the J gene TRBJ2-5; TRBD2 is a possible D gene (5 bases). CDR1 and CDR2 from the germline V gene are LNHDA and SQIVND (reference sequence). Trimming pared 4 bases from V and 5 bases from J, leaving 14 bases between. This CDR3 is built from 14 residues.